The present T cell receptor beta chain was sequenced within a study of sequential checkpoint blockade in melanoma. About the study: Arm A got nivolumab then ipilimumab; arm B the reverse, 1:1. After both sequences, patients received maintenance nivolumab.

Germline-derived CDR1 and CDR2 are MGHRA and YSYEKL. The CDR3 has 16 amino acids. Trimming pared 1 base from V and 1 base from J, leaving 8 bases between. Sequencing was performed with immunoSEQ multiplex PCR; in TCRdb, only in-frame clones are kept and a portion is missing. The table has about 29,000 clones, roughly 80% seen once. Treatment of the sample: randomized to nivolumab then ipilimumab (arm A) or the reverse (arm B). None of the patients previously received DNA-damaging chemotherapy. Sorted cells were live CD3+CD8+, lacking CD19 and CD56, from PBMCs. The chain couples TRBV4-1 to TRBJ1-6, with a possible D match to TRBD1 (6 bases). Sequenced material: CD8+ T cells sorted from blood (inferred from file names), taken from a patient given nivolumab and ipilimumab in sequence. The origin of this receptor is a human donor with melanoma. CDR3: CASSQVTGSYNSPLHF. The CDR3 bases are TGCGCCAGCAGCCAAGTAACAGGGTCCTATAATTCACCCCTCCACTTT.